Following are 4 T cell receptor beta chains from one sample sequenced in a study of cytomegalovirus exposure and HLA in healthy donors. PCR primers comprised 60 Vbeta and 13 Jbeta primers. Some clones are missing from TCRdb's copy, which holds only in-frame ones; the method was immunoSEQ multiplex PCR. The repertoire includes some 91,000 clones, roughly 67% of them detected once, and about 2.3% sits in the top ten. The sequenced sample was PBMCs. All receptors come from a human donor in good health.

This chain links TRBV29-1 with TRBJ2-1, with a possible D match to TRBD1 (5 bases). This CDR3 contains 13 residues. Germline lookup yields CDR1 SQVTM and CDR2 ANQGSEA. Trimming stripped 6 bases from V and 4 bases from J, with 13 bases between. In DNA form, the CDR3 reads TGCAGCGTACGACAGAGCAAATACAATGAGCAGTTCTTC. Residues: CSVRQSKYNEQFF.

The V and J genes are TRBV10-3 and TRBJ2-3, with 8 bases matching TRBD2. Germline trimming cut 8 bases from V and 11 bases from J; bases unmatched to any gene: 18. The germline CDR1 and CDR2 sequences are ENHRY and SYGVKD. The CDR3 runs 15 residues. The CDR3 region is CAIGVSGTSGFGQYF. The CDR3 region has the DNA TGTGCCATCGGGGTCTCCGGGACTAGTGGGTTTGGGCAGTATTTT.

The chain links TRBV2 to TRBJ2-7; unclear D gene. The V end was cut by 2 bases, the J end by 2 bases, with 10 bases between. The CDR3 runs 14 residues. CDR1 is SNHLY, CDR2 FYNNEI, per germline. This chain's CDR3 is CASSELQLTYEQYF. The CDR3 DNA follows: TGTGCCAGCAGTGAACTTCAACTAACCTACGAGCAGTACTTC.

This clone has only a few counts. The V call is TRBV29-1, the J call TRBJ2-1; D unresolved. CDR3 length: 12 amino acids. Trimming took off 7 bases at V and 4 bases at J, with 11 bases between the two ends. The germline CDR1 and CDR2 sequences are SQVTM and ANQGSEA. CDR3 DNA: TGCAGCGGAGTTGGTCTTTACAATGAGCAGTTCTTC. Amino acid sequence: CSGVGLYNEQFF.